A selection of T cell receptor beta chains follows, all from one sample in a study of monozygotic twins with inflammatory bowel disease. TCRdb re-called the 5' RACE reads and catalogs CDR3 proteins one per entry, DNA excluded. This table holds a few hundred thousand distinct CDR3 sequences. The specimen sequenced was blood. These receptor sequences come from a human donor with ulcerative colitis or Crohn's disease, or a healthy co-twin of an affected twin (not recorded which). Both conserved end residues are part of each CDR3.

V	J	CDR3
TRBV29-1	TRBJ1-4	CSAWDRNEKLFF
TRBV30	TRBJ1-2	CAWSDGKTKSVYGYTF
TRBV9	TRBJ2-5	CASSRGVTPQETQYF
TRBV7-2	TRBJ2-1	CASSFRGYEQFF
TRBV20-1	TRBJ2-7	CSSGPFTTYEQYF
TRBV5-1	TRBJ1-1	CASSLSVPNTEAFF
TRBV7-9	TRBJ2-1	CASSRKGPIYNEQFF
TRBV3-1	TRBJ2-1	CASSWDYNLQNEQFF
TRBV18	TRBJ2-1	CASSPSGTAYNEQFF
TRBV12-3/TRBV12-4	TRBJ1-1	CASSWGHQVTEAFF
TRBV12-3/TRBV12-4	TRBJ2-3	CASSLEWKITDTQYF
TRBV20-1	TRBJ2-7	CSAQPGQGPVEQYF
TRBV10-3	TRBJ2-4	CAINTNRDLVLAKNIQYF
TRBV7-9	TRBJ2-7	CASSAGQSPYEQYF
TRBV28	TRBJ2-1	CASSFSGRGRYNEQFF
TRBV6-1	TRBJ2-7	CASSVRQGTTYEQYF
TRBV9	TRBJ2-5	CASSVGASRETQYF
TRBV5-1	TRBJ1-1	CASSLATLNTEAFF
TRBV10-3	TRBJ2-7	CAISGLDKSSYEQYF
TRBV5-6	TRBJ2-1	CASSKISGGALGNEQFF
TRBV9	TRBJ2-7	CASSVAVQGHNEQYF
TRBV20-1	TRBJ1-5	CSARDSIAGSNQPQHF
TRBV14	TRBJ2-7	CASSHTGGVYEQYF
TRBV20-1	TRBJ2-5	CSAETGRAYEETQYF
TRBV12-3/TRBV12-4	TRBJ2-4	CASSTRYRGEAKNIQYF
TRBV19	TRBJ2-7	CASSSGNLLSEQYF
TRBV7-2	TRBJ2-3	CASSSTTTQYF
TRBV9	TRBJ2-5	CASSVTGARETQYF
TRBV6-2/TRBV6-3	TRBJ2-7	CASTDRFSYEQYF
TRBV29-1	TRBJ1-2	CSGGTVNYGYTF
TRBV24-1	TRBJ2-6	CATSRSTVNSGANVLTF
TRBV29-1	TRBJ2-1	CSVVGGTEKNYNEQFF